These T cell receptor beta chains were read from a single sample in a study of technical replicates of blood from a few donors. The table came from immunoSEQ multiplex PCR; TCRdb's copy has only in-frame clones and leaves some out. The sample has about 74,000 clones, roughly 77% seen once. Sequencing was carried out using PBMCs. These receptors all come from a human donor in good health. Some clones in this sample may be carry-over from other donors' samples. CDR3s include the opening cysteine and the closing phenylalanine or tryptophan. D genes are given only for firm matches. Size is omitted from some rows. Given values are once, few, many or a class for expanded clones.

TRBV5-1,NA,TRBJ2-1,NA,TGCGCCAGCACAGGCACAGGGGGGGGCAATGAGCAGTTCTTC,CASTGTGGGNEQFF
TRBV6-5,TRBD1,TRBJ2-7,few,TGTGCCAGCAGTTACGGGCAGGGGGTCCCCTACGAGCAGTACTTC,CASSYGQGVPYEQYF
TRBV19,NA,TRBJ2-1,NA,TGTGCCAGTAGTACCCAATACAGCGGCACTGAGCAGTTCTTC,CASSTQYSGTEQFF
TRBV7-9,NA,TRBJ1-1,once,TGTGCCAGCAGCTTAGAGGGAGAGAACACTGAAGCTTTCTTT,CASSLEGENTEAFF
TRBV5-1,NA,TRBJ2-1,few,TGCGCCAGTACCTGGCGCGGTGCGGTCAATGAGCAGTTCTTC,CASTWRGAVNEQFF
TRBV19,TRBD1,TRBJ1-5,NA,TGTGCCAGTAGCCCAATAACAGGGGCCAGGAAGCAGCCCCAGCATTTT,CASSPITGARKQPQHF
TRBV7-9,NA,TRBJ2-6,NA,TGTGCCAGCAGCAGCCCGACAGTGCCCTCTGGGGCCAACGTCCTGACTTTC,CASSSPTVPSGANVLTF
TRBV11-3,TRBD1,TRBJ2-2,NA,TGTGCCAGCAGCTTAGTGGGGACAGCGAACACCGGGGAGCTGTTTTTT,CASSLVGTANTGELFF
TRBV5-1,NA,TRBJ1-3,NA,TGCGCCAGCAGCTTGGTTCCCGGGAGCGGAAACACCATATATTTT,CASSLVPGSGNTIYF
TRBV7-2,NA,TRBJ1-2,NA,TGTGCCAGCAGCTTAGACGGGACTGCAAGGGGTCTGGGCTACACCTTC,CASSLDGTARGLGYTF
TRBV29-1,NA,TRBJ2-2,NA,TGCAGCGCGAAAACAGGGTCCGACACCGGGGAGCTGTTTTTT,CSAKTGSDTGELFF
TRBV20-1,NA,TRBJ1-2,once,TGCAGTGCCCGGGAGCTCTATGGCTACACCTTC,CSARELYGYTF
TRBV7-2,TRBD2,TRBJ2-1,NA,TGTGCCAGCAGCCTGGGACTAGCGGGAGGAAAGCTCTTC,CASSLGLAGGKLF
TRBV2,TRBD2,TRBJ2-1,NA,TGTGCCAGCAGTGAGGGCCAGCGGGGGGGCTATGAGCAGTTCTTC,CASSEGQRGGYEQFF
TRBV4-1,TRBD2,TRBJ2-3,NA,TGCGCCAGCAGCCAACTGACGGGGGGGCCCGCAGATACGCAGTATTTT,CASSQLTGGPADTQYF
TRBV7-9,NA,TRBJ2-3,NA,TGTGCCAGCAGCTTAGAACTAGCTAGCTCCACAGATACGCAGTATTTT,CASSLELASSTDTQYF
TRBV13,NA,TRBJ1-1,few,TGTGCCAGCAGCTTAGGAGCGACAGATGCTTTCTTT,CASSLGATDAFF
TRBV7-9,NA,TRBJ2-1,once,TGTGCCAGCAGCCTCGTTCTCGCGGCCTTCGATGAGCAGTTCTTC,CASSLVLAAFDEQFF
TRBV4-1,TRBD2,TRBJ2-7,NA,TGCGCCAGCAGCCAATTAGCGGGAGCTACGGGCGAGCAGTACTTC,CASSQLAGATGEQYF
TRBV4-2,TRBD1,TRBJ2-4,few,TGTGCCAGCAGCCAACTCGGGACAGAGAAAAACATTCAGTACTTC,CASSQLGTEKNIQYF
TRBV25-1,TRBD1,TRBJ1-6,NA,TGTGCCGGCAGTGATGGACAGGGCTATAATTCACCCCTCCACTTT,CAGSDGQGYNSPLHF
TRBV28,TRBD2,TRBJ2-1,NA,TGTGCCGGCGCGACTAGCGGGAGGTGGGATGAGCAGTTCTTC,CAGATSGRWDEQFF
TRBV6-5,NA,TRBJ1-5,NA,TGTGCCAGCAGTTATTCCACAGGGAATCAGCCCCAGCATTTT,CASSYSTGNQPQHF
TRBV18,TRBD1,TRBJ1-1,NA,TGTGCCAGCTCCCGGACAGGGAATGAAGCTTTCTTT,CASSRTGNEAFF
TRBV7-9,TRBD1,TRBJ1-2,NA,TGTGCCAGCAGTTTACGACAGGGGATCAACTATGGCTACACCTTC,CASSLRQGINYGYTF
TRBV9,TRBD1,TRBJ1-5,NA,TGTGCCAGCAGCGTAGGTGGCGGACAGGGCAATCAGCCCCAGCATTTT,CASSVGGGQGNQPQHF
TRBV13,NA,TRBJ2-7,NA,TGTGCCAGCAGCTTAGGCCAATCCTACGAGCAGTACTTC,CASSLGQSYEQYF
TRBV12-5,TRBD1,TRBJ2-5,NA,TGTGCTAGTGGTTTGATGAGACAGGGGTGGAAGACCCAGTACTTC,CASGLMRQGWKTQYF
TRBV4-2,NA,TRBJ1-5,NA,TGTGCCAGCAGCCACGACCGGGGGGTAGATCAGCCCCAGCATTTT,CASSHDRGVDQPQHF
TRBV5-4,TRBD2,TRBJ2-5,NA,TGTGCCAGCAGCTTGACCGGACTAGCGGGGGGGCCGTCAGAGACCCAGTACTTC,CASSLTGLAGGPSETQYF
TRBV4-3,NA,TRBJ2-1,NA,TGCGCCAGCAGCCAAGCCGGGACATACCTCTCCTACAATGAGCAGTTCTTC,CASSQAGTYLSYNEQFF
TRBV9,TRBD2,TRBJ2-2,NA,TGTGCCAGCAGCGTTAGCGCGGGGGTGAACACCGGGGAGCTGTTTTTT,CASSVSAGVNTGELFF
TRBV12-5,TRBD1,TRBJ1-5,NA,TGTGCTAGTGGTTTAGACAGGGGCGGGGAGCCCCAGCATTTT,CASGLDRGGEPQHF
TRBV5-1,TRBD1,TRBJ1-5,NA,TGCGCCAGCAGCTTAGATGGCCAGGGGGCGGGTCAGCCCCAGCATTTT,CASSLDGQGAGQPQHF
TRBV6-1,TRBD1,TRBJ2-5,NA,TGTGCCAGCAGTGCTTACTCCGGGACAGGGCCCGAGACCCAGTACTTC,CASSAYSGTGPETQYF
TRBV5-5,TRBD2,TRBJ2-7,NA,TGTGCCAGCAGCTCGCTAGCGGGACCCCTGGAGCAGTACTTC,CASSSLAGPLEQYF
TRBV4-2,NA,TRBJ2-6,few,TGTGCCAGCAGCCAAGATCAGGGCTCTGGGGCCAACGTCCTGACTTTC,CASSQDQGSGANVLTF
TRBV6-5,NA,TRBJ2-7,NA,TGTGCCAGCAGTTATTCTAACTCCGAGCAGTACTTC,CASSYSNSEQYF
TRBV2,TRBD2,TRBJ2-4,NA,TGTGCCAGCAGCCCTGATGGACTAGCGGGGGTACAACTAGCCAAAAACATTCAGTACTTC,CASSPDGLAGVQLAKNIQYF
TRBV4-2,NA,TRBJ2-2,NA,TGTGCCAGCAGCCAAGAAAACTCCGCCGGGGAGCTGTTTTTT,CASSQENSAGELFF
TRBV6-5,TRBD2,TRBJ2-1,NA,TGTGCCACCTCGGGGGGAACGAGCAATGAGCAGTTCTTC,CATSGGTSNEQFF
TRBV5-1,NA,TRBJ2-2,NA,TGCGCCAGCACGGGATCGGGTTTCGCCGGGGAGCTGTTTTTT,CASTGSGFAGELFF
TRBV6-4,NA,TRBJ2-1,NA,TGTGCCAGCAGTGACATGGCAGGGTTAGAGCAGTTCTTC,CASSDMAGLEQFF
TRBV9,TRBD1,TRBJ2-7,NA,TGTGCCAGCAGCGATGGACAGGGGGTGTCGAACGAGCAGTACTTC,CASSDGQGVSNEQYF
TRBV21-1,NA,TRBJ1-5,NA,TGTGCCAGCAGCAAAGTCGTTCAGCCCCAGCATTTT,CASSKVVQPQHF
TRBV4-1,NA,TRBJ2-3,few,TGCGCCAGCAGCCAAGAACAGTCTAGCACAGATACGCAGTATTTT,CASSQEQSSTDTQYF
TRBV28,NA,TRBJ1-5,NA,TGTGCCAGCAGTCCCCTGTTAGGAGGTCAGCCCCAGCATTTT,CASSPLLGGQPQHF
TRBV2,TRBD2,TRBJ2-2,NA,TGTGCCAGCAGTGGACTAGCGGGAGATCTCACCGGGGAGCTGTTTTTT,CASSGLAGDLTGELFF
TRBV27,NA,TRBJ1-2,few,TGTGCCAGCAGTTTAGGGATAGGAGGATCTGGCTACACCTTC,CASSLGIGGSGYTF
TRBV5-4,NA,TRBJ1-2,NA,TGTGCCAGCAGCCCCAAGGGGGCTAACTATGGCTACACCTTC,CASSPKGANYGYTF
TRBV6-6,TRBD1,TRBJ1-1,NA,TGTGCCAGCAGTTCCCCACAGGGGTTACGGAACACTGAAGCTTTCTTT,CASSSPQGLRNTEAFF
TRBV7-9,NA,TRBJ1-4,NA,TGTGCCAGCAGCCCTTCAGGGAGGGATGAAAAACTGTTTTTT,CASSPSGRDEKLFF
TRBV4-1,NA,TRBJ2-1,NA,TGCGCCAGCAGCCAAGATCTGGGCTCCATCTTGCGCTACAATGAGCAGTTCTTC,CASSQDLGSILRYNEQFF
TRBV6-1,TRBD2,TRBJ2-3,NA,TGTGCCAGCAGTGAAGAGGCGGGAGGGCGGGATACGCAGTATTTT,CASSEEAGGRDTQYF
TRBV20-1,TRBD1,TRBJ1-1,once,TGCAGCGAAACTTTCCAGGGGGGAGCTTTCTTT,CSETFQGGAFF
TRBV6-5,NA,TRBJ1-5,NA,TGTGCCAGCAGTTACGGTCGAGGCCGTCAGCCCCAGCATTTT,CASSYGRGRQPQHF
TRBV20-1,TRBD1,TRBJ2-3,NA,TGCAGTGCGCGGACAGGGGATACGCAGTATTTT,CSARTGDTQYF